This record concerns one T cell receptor (beta chain) sequence. This entry belongs to a study of control samples from healthy donors and cancer patients. Data came from immunoSEQ multiplex PCR; TCRdb stores just in-frame clones and leaves some out. This table has 100,000 to 150,000 clones, around 92% appearing once. Trimming took off 5 bases at V and 6 bases at J, with 10 bases between the two ends. The CDR3 runs to 13 residues. The receptor was isolated from a man older than 75 with head and neck cancer. J is TRBJ2-2 and V is TRBV12-3 or TRBV12-4; D gene uncertain. Sequencing used PBMCs. This CDR3 reads CASSPPPPGELFF. Here the CDR3 DNA reads TGTGCCAGCAGTCCTCCCCCGCCCGGGGAGCTGTTTTTT.